This is a list of T cell receptor beta chains from one sample in a study of radiotherapy plus CTLA-4 blockade in lung cancer. The assay was immunoSEQ multiplex PCR, and TCRdb's table has in-frame clones only and misses some. The data contain tens of thousands of clones, approximately 80% of them singletons. The sample consisted of peripheral blood, taken from a patient treated with radiotherapy plus ipilimumab. The receptors here all came from a human donor with non-small cell lung cancer whose response to radiotherapy plus ipilimumab could not be evaluated. Each CDR3 is given with its conserved first and last residue. A D gene is named only where the DNA matches it firmly. For some rows the clone size is stated as once, few or many, or as a class when expanded; others skip it.

v_call	d_call	j_call	clone_size	cdr3_nt	cdr3_aa
TRBV5-1	.	TRBJ2-2	.	TGCGCCAGCAGCTTGGGGCCCGGGGAGCTGTTTTTT	CASSLGPGELFF
TRBV7-8	.	TRBJ2-6	.	TGTGCCAGCAGCGGGGACGCGCGGGGCTCTGGGGCCAACGTCCTGACTTTC	CASSGDARGSGANVLTF
TRBV7-3	.	TRBJ2-3	.	TGTGCCAGCAGCTTACTTGGGAGAGATACGCAGTATTTT	CASSLLGRDTQYF
TRBV7-2	.	TRBJ1-5	.	TGTGCCAGCAGCTTAGTGAGGGTGGACCAGCCCCAGCATTTT	CASSLVRVDQPQHF
TRBV2	.	TRBJ2-2	.	TGTGCCAGCGGACTAAGAGGGGGCTCACGGAACACCGGGGAGCTGTTTTTT	CASGLRGGSRNTGELFF
TRBV5-1	.	TRBJ1-2	.	TGCGCCAGCAGCTTGGACACACCCAACTATGGCTACACCTTC	CASSLDTPNYGYTF
TRBV19	TRBD1	TRBJ2-1	.	TGTGCCAGTACCCCACAGGGGCGACGCTCCTACAATGAGCAGTTCTTC	CASTPQGRRSYNEQFF
TRBV5-1	TRBD1	TRBJ1-4	.	TGCGCCAGCAGCCTTACAGGGGGAGTTAGTGAAAAACTGTTTTTT	CASSLTGGVSEKLFF
TRBV6-4	.	TRBJ1-3	.	TGTGCCAGCAGCCCCGGGTTACACTCTGGAAACACCATATATTTT	CASSPGLHSGNTIYF
TRBV11-3	TRBD1	TRBJ1-1	.	TGTGCCAGCAGCCGGACAGGCTCTGAAGCTTTCTTT	CASSRTGSEAFF
TRBV7-2	.	TRBJ1-6	.	TGTGCCAGCAGCCTCCAGGATAGGTCACCCCTCCACTTT	CASSLQDRSPLHF
TRBV5-1	TRBD1	TRBJ2-7	once	TGCGCCAGCAGCTTGGAGGGGACAGGGGGCCGCGAGCAGTACTTC	CASSLEGTGGREQYF
TRBV7-2	TRBD1	TRBJ1-6	.	TGTGCCAGCACCTCCGGGACAGGGGATTCACCCCTCCACTTT	CASTSGTGDSPLHF
TRBV18	.	TRBJ1-1	.	TGTGCCAGCTCACCCAGGCAGGTGAACACTGAAGCTTTCTTT	CASSPRQVNTEAFF
TRBV28	TRBD1	TRBJ1-4	.	TGTGCCAGCAGTTTGGGTGGGGACAGGCGGCTGTTGTATGAAAAACTGTTTTTT	CASSLGGDRRLLYEKLFF
TRBV29-1	TRBD1	TRBJ1-1	once	TGCAGCGCCCGACAGGGGGCGTACACTGAAGCTTTCTTT	CSARQGAYTEAFF
TRBV7-8	.	TRBJ2-4	.	TGTGCCAGCAGCTTACTGTGGGGGACACCCAAAAACATTCAGTACTTC	CASSLLWGTPKNIQYF
TRBV28	TRBD1	TRBJ1-4	.	TGTGCCAGCAGCCAACAGGGGACGAACGAAAAACTGTTTTTT	CASSQQGTNEKLFF
TRBV30	.	TRBJ2-5	.	TGTGCCTGGGACCTGGGACGGAGGGTGACCCAGTACTTC	CAWDLGRRVTQYF
TRBV7-2	.	TRBJ2-1	.	TGTGCCAGCAGCTCCGTGGCCAGGGCCTACAATGAGCAGTTCTTC	CASSSVARAYNEQFF
TRBV5-1	.	TRBJ1-2	.	TGCGCCAGCAGCTCCGGACGGGCGGGCTATGGCTACACCTTC	CASSSGRAGYGYTF
TRBV7-8	TRBD1	TRBJ1-2	few	TGTGCCAGCAGCTTGGGACAGGGGGGACTTGGCTACACCTTC	CASSLGQGGLGYTF
TRBV28	TRBD1	TRBJ2-1	.	TGTGCCAGCAGTACCGTTGGGACAGGGGTAACCTACAATGAGCAGTTCTTC	CASSTVGTGVTYNEQFF
TRBV27	.	TRBJ2-2	once	TGTGCCAGCAGCTGGACTGCCGGGGAGCTGTTTTTT	CASSWTAGELFF
TRBV16	.	TRBJ1-2	.	TGTGCCAGCAGCTTAACGGGCCCCCCGAGGGACTATGGCTACACCTTC	CASSLTGPPRDYGYTF
TRBV28	TRBD1	TRBJ1-4	.	TGTGCCAGCAGTTTCTATGGGACCGGGACAGGGGATTCGGGTGAAAAACTGTTTTTT	CASSFYGTGTGDSGEKLFF
TRBV5-1	TRBD2	TRBJ2-5	.	TGCGCCAGCAGCGCGGGAGGGGCAGAAGAGACCCAGTACTTC	CASSAGGAEETQYF
TRBV7-3	TRBD2	TRBJ2-2	.	TGTGCCAGCAGCCTAGCGGGGGGAAAAACCGGGGAGCTGTTTTTT	CASSLAGGKTGELFF
TRBV27	.	TRBJ2-5	.	TGTGCCAGCAGTTTAACCCGTAGCGGCCCTCAAGAGACCCAGTACTTC	CASSLTRSGPQETQYF
TRBV9	TRBD2	TRBJ2-2	.	TGTGCCAGCAGCGTAGCTAGCGGGGGCAACACCGGGGAGCTGTTTTTT	CASSVASGGNTGELFF
TRBV27	.	TRBJ2-3	.	TGTGCCAGCAGTTTCCTCGGGTTGGCAGATACGCAGTATTTT	CASSFLGLADTQYF
TRBV27	TRBD1	TRBJ1-2	.	TGTGCCAGCAGCCAGACCGGGACAGGGGACTATGGCTACACCTTC	CASSQTGTGDYGYTF
TRBV5-4	.	TRBJ2-7	few	TGTGCCAGAAAACTGGCGGCCGGATCCTACGAGCAGTACTTC	CARKLAAGSYEQYF
TRBV5-1	.	TRBJ1-5	.	TGCGCTAGCAGCTTCGGGGTTAATCAGCCCCAGCATTTT	CASSFGVNQPQHF
TRBV5-6	.	TRBJ2-7	.	TGTGCCAGCAGGGGCTGGGGCTTAACCTACGAGCAGTACTTC	CASRGWGLTYEQYF
TRBV6-5	TRBD2	TRBJ2-2	.	TGTGCCAGCAGCCTCGGGCTAGCGGGGCCCGGGGAGCTGTTTTTT	CASSLGLAGPGELFF
TRBV7-3	.	TRBJ2-5	.	TGTGCCAGCAGCCTAGATCAAGAGACCCAGTACTTC	CASSLDQETQYF
TRBV27	.	TRBJ2-1	once	TGTGCCAGCAGAGGGGAGGTCTACAATGAGCAGTTCTTC	CASRGEVYNEQFF
TRBV15	TRBD2	TRBJ2-7	.	TGTGCCACCAGCAGAGGATCTAGCGGGAGTCACTACGAGCAGTACTTC	CATSRGSSGSHYEQYF
TRBV30	TRBD1	TRBJ1-2	.	TGTGCCTGGACTCTAGGGGGACAGGGGATAAATGGCTACACCTTC	CAWTLGGQGINGYTF
TRBV15	.	TRBJ2-5	.	TGTGCCACCAGCAGAGTTAGCCGCCAAGAGACCCAGTACTTC	CATSRVSRQETQYF
TRBV19	TRBD2	TRBJ2-7	few	TGTGCCAGTAGTCCCCGACTAGCGGGGGATTACGAGCAGTACTTC	CASSPRLAGDYEQYF
TRBV29-1	TRBD2	TRBJ2-3	.	TGCAGCGGAGGGGCTAGCGGGACAGATACGCAGTATTTT	CSGGASGTDTQYF
TRBV9	.	TRBJ2-7	few	TGTGCCAGCAGCGTAGGGGACTCTTACTCCTACGAGCAGTACTTC	CASSVGDSYSYEQYF
TRBV19	TRBD1	TRBJ1-2	.	TGTGCCAGTAGTCCCACCCGGGACAGGGGGTCTAACTATGGCTACACCTTC	CASSPTRDRGSNYGYTF
TRBV7-2	TRBD2	TRBJ2-5	.	TGTGCCAGCAGCTTAGAGTCTGTGGGGCTAGCGGGTTCAGGGTCCCAGTACTTC	CASSLESVGLAGSGSQYF
TRBV18	TRBD1	TRBJ1-2	few	TGTGCCAGCTCACCAACAGGGGACCCCGGAATCTATGGCTACACCTTC	CASSPTGDPGIYGYTF
TRBV5-6	TRBD2	TRBJ2-3	once	TGTGCCAGCAGCGGGGCGGGGGGACTTCTAAGCACAGATACGCAGTATTTT	CASSGAGGLLSTDTQYF
TRBV7-2	.	TRBJ1-2	.	TGTGCCAGCAGCCGAGACTCCTCATGGGGGCGCTATGGCTACACCTTC	CASSRDSSWGRYGYTF
TRBV28	TRBD1	TRBJ2-3	.	TGTGCCAGCAGTCCCAGGGGACAGGGTTTCAGGGTGGCGCAGTATTTT	CASSPRGQGFRVAQYF
TRBV4-1	.	TRBJ2-7	.	TGCGCCAGCAGCCAAGGGGAAACGGGGGACTACGAGCAGTACTTC	CASSQGETGDYEQYF
TRBV7-3	TRBD2	TRBJ2-1	.	TGTGCCAGCAGCTTAATGGGCGGGGGGGCAGGTGAGCAGTTCTTC	CASSLMGGGAGEQFF
TRBV7-3	TRBD1	TRBJ2-7	.	TGTGCCAGCAGCCCGGGACAGGGGCTCGAGCAGTACTTC	CASSPGQGLEQYF
TRBV5-1	.	TRBJ2-1	.	TGCGCCAGCAGCCCTGACAGGACCTCCTACAATGAGCAGTTCTTC	CASSPDRTSYNEQFF
TRBV5-1	.	TRBJ2-1	.	TGCGCCAGCTCCCTCCAGGGCAGCGATGAGCAGTTCTTC	CASSLQGSDEQFF